This TCR beta chain is drawn from a study of cytomegalovirus exposure and HLA in healthy donors. PCR involved 60 Vbeta and 13 Jbeta primers. TCRdb keeps only in-frame clones here, not all; method: immunoSEQ multiplex PCR. The table records about 190,000 clones, 65% to 85% of them present only once. Specimen: PBMCs. The TCR sequence derives from a man aged 40-49 years in good health and CMV-seropositive.

Written as DNA, the CDR3 is TGTGCCAGCAGATCTGGGACTAGCGGCTTGGATACGCAGTATTTT. Translating it yields CASRSGTSGLDTQYF. The chain uses TRBV5-4 and TRBJ2-3; 11 bases are a match to TRBD2. This CDR3 is 15 amino acids long. Germline V CDR1 and CDR2: SGHNT, YYREEE (reference sequence). V was clipped by 5 bases and J by 6 bases; unmatched bases: 8.